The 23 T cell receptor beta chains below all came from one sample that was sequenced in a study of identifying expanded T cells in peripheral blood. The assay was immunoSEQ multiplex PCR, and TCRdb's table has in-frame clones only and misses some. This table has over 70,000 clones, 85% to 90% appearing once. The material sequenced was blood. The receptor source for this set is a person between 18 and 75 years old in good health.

In DNA, the CDR3 is TGCAGCATAACAGGGACGCGGTACAATGAGCAGTTCTTC. This gives the protein CSITGTRYNEQFF. The V call is TRBV29-1, the J call TRBJ2-1; a possible D gene is TRBD1 (6 bases). V was shortened by 8 bases and J by 4 bases, with 15 bases between the two germline ends. The CDR3 length is 13 residues. Germline V gene data show CDR1 as SQVTM and CDR2 as ANQGSEA.

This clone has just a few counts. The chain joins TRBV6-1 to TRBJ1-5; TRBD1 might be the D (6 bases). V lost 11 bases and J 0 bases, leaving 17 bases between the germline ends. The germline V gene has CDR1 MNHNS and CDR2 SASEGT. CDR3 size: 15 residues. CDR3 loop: CAVPSGASSNQPQHF. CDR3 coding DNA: TGTGCCGTCCCGTCGGGGGCTTCTAGCAATCAGCCCCAGCATTTT.

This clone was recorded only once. CDR3 DNA sequence: TGCGCCAGCAGCTTGGGGTTGCTAGGCGGATCGAACACTGAAGCTTTCTTT. Translating gives CASSLGLLGGSNTEAFF. This chain joins TRBV5-1 and TRBJ1-1; D remains ambiguous. Germline V lookup: CDR1 SGHRS, CDR2 YFSETQ. The V and J ends lost 0 bases and 1 base respectively, with 16 bases between them. The CDR3 covers 17 residues.

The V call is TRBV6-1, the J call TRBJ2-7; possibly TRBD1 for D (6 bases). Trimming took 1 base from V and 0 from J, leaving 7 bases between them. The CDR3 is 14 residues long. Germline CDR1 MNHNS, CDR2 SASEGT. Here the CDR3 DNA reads TGTGCCAGCAGTGAAGGAGGGGGCTCCTACGAGCAGTACTTC. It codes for CASSEGGGSYEQYF.

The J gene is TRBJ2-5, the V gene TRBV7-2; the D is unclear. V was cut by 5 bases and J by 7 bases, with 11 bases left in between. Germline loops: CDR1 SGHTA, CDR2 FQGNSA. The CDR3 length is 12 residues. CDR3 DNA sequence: TGTGCCAGCAGCCCTCTCTTCGGGACCCAGTACTTC. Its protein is CASSPLFGTQYF.

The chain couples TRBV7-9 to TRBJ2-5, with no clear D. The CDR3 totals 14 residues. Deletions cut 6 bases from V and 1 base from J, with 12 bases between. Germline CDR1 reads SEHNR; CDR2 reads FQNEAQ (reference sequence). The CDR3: CASSPDGTQETQYF. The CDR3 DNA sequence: TGTGCCAGCAGTCCCGATGGTACCCAAGAGACCCAGTACTTC. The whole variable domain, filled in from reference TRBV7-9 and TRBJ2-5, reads DTGVSQNPRHKITKRGQNVTFRCDPISEHNRLYWYRQTLGQGPEFLTYFQNEAQLEKSRLLSDRFSAERPKGSFSTLEIQRTEQGDSAMYLCASSPDGTQETQYFGPGTRLLVL.

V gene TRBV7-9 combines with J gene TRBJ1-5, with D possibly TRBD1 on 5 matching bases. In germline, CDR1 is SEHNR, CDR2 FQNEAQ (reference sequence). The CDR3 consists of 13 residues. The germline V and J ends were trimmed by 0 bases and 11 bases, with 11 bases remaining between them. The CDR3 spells CASSLAGEEAQHF. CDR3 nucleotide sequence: TGTGCCAGCAGCTTAGCAGGGGAAGAGGCCCAGCATTTT.

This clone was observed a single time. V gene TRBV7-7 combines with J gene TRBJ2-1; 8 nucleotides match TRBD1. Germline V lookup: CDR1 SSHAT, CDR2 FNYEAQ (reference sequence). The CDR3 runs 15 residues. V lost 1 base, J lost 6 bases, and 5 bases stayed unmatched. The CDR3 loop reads CASSLDETGVNEQFF. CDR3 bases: TGTGCCAGCAGCTTAGATGAGACAGGGGTCAATGAGCAGTTCTTC.

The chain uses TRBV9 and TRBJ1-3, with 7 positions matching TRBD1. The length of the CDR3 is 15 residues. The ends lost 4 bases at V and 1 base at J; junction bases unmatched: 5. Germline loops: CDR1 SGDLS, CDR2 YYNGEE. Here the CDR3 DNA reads TGTGCCAGCAGCACAACGACAGGGTCTGGAAACACCATATATTTT. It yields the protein CASSTTTGSGNTIYF.

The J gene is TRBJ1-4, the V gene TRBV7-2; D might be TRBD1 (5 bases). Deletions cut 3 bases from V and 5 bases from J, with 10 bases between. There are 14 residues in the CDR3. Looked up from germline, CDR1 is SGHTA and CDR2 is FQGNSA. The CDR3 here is CASSFTGPNEKLFF. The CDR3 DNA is TGTGCCAGCAGCTTTACGGGGCCGAATGAAAAACTGTTTTTT.

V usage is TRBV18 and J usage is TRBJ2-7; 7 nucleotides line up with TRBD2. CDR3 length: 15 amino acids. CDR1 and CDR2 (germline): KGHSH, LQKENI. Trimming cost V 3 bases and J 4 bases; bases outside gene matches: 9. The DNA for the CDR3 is TGTGCCAGCTCACCTCAGCGGGGAGGATCTTACGAGCAGTACTTC. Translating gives CASSPQRGGSYEQYF. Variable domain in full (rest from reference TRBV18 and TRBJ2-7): NAGVMQNPRHLVRRRGQEARLRCSPMKGHSHVYWYRQLPEEGLKFMVYLQKENIIDESGMPKERFSAEFPKEGPSILRIQQVVRGDSAAYFCASSPQRGGSYEQYFGPGTRLTVT.

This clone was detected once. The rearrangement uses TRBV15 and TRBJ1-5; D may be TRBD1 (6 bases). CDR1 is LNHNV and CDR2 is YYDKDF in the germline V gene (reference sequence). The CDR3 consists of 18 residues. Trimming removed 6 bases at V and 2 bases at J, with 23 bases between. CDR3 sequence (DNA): TGTGCCACCAGTAGGGGGGGCGTGGGGTGGAAAGGCAATCAGCCCCAGCATTTT. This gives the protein CATSRGGVGWKGNQPQHF.

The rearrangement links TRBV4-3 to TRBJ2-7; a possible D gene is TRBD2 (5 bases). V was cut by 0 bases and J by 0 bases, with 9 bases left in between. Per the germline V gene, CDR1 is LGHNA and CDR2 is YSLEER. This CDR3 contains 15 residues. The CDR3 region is CASSQDLAHSYEQYF. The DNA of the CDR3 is TGCGCCAGCAGCCAAGATCTAGCACACTCCTACGAGCAGTACTTC.

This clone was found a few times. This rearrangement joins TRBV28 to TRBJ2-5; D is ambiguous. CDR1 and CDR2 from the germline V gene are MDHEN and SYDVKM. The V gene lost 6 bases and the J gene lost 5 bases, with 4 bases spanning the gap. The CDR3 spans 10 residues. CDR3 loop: CASRGETQYF. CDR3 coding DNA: TGTGCCAGCAGGGGTGAGACCCAGTACTTC.

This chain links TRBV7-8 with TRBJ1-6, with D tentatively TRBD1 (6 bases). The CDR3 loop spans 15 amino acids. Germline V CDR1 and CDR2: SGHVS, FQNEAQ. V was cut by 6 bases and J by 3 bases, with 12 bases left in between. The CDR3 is CASREQGDYNSPLHF. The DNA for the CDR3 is TGTGCCAGCAGGGAACAGGGTGACTATAATTCACCCCTCCACTTT. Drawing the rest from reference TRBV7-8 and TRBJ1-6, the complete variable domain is GAGVSQSPRYKVAKRGQDVALRCDPISGHVSLFWYQQALGQGPEFLTYFQNEAQLDKSGLPSDRFFAERPEGSVSTLKIQRTQQEDSAVYLCASREQGDYNSPLHFGNGTRLTVT.

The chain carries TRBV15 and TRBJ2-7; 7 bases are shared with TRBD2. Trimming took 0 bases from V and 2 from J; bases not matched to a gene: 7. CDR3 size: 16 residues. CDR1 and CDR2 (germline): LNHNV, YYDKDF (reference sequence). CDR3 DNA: TGTGCCACCAGCAGAGATCGTGCGGGGGAGGCCTACGAGCAGTACTTC. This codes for CATSRDRAGEAYEQYF.

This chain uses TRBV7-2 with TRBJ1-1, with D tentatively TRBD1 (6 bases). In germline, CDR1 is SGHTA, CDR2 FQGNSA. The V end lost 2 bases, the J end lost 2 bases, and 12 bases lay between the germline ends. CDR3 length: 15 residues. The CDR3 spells CASSLYGRGNTEAFF. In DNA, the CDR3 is TGTGCCAGCAGCTTATATGGCAGGGGAAACACTGAAGCTTTCTTT.

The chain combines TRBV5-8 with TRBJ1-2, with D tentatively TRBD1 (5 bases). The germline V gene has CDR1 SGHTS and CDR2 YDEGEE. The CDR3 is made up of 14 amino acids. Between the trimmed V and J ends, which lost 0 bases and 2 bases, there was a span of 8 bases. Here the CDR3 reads CASSLDRINYGYTF. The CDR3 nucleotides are TGTGCCAGCAGCTTGGACAGGATAAACTATGGCTACACCTTC.

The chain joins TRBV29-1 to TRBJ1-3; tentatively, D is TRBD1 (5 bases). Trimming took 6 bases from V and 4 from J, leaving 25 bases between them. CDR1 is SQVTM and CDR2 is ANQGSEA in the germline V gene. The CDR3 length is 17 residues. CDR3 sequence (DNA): TGCAGCGTCACCACGAGCTACAGGTGGGTGGGCGGAAACACCATATATTTT. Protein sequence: CSVTTSYRWVGGNTIYF.

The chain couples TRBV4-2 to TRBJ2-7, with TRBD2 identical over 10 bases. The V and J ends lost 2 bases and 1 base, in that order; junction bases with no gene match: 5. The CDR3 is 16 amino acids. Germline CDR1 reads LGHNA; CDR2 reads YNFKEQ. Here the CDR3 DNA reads TGTGCCAGCAGCCAACAGAGCGGGGGGGCTTCCTACGAGCAGTACTTC. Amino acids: CASSQQSGGASYEQYF.

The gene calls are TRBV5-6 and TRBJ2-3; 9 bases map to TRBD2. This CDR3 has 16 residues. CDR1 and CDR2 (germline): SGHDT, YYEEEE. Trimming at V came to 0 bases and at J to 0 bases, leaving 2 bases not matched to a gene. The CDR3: CASSLGLAGSTDTQYF. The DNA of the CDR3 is TGTGCCAGCAGCTTGGGGCTAGCGGGGAGCACAGATACGCAGTATTTT.

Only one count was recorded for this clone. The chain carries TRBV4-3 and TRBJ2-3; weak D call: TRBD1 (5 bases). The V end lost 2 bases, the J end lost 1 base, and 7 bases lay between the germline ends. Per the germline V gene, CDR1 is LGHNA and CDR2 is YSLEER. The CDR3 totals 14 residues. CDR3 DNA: TGCGCCAGCAGCCAATTAGGGGGCACAGATACGCAGTATTTT. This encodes CASSQLGGTDTQYF.

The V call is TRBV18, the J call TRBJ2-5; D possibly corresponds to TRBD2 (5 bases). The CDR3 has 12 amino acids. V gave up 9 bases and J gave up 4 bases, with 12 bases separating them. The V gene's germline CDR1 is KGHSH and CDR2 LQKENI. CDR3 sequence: CASGADRETQYF. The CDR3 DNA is TGTGCCAGTGGAGCGGATCGAGAGACCCAGTACTTC.